Sequencing of this T cell receptor beta chain was carried out in a study of blood T cells in healthy people across ages. Regarding the study as a whole: The study found more naive CD4+ cells and higher diversity in long-lived than aged donors.

V was clipped by 7 bases and J by 4 bases, with 10 bases between them. Looked up from germline, CDR1 is SQVTM and CDR2 is ANQGSEA. The CDR3 runs to 11 residues. Sample-barcoded 5' priming and a J-beta primer mix drove a second PCR of roughly 7 to 11 cycles. Every cDNA molecule carried a tag from a template-switch adaptor bearing 12 random nucleotides. TCRdb ran MiXCR on the 5' RACE reads and lists one entry per CDR3 protein. This table holds roughly 1,800,000 distinct CDR3 sequences, around 50% found once. This clonotype was recorded at least ten times. Its cognate antigen is unknown. Sequenced material: blood. This TCR was sampled from a woman aged 40 to 50 in good health. The chain has TRBV29-1 and TRBJ1-2; tentative D call: TRBD1 (6 bases). CDR3 nucleotide sequence: TGCAGCGCAAAGGACAGCTATGGCTACACCTTC. The encoded protein is CSAKDSYGYTF.